These 26 T cell receptor beta chains were sequenced from one sample in a study of shared clonotypes between healthy human individuals. This table comes from immunoSEQ multiplex PCR, and its TCRdb copy is limited to in-frame clones, with some not included. The table shows around 2.1 million clones, with about 93% occurring only once. CD45RO-negative, CCR7-positively selected cells formed the naive CD8 fraction, excluding terminally differentiated effector memory CD45RA+ cells. The sequencing sample was made of naive CD8+ T cells from PBMCs. These receptors originate from a young man in good health. Some clones in this sample may be carry-over from other donors' samples.

The chain combines TRBV5-8 with TRBJ1-4; 7 bases map to TRBD1. Per germline, CDR1 SGHTS and CDR2 YDEGEE. The ends lost 0 bases at V and 2 bases at J; junction bases unmatched: 7. The CDR3 has 17 amino acids. The CDR3 reads CASSLDVQGRTNEKLFF. The CDR3 nucleotides read TGTGCCAGCAGCTTGGATGTACAGGGGCGGACTAATGAAAAACTGTTTTTT.

The chain couples TRBV7-9 to TRBJ2-3; 7 bases match TRBD2. The germline gives CDR1 SEHNR, CDR2 FQNEAQ (reference sequence). The CDR3 length is 19 residues. V lost 5 bases and J lost 0; bases outside the gene matches: 17. CDR3 region: CASSPNRDYQRFSTDTQYF. CDR3 nucleotides: TGTGCCAGCAGCCCTAACCGGGACTACCAACGTTTTAGCACAGATACGCAGTATTTT.

The table lists this clone with a count of one. The rearrangement links TRBV6-6 to TRBJ2-1; perhaps TRBD2 as D (7 bases). This CDR3 region has 14 residues. CDR1 is MNHNY and CDR2 is SVGAGI in the germline V gene (reference sequence). V was trimmed by 2 bases and J by 4 bases, leaving 9 bases between them. The CDR3 DNA sequence: TGTGCCAGCAGTTACAAGGGGGGGTACAATGAGCAGTTCTTC. This encodes CASSYKGGYNEQFF.

This chain uses TRBV4-3 with TRBJ2-7; 10 bases agree with TRBD2. CDR1 is LGHNA, CDR2 YSLEER, per germline. The CDR3 is made up of 14 amino acids. V shed 5 bases, J shed 4 bases, and the junction held 5 bases outside the gene matches. This CDR3 is CASSTAGGPYEQYF. Written as DNA, the CDR3 is TGCGCCAGCAGCACAGCGGGAGGGCCGTACGAGCAGTACTTC.

The J gene is TRBJ2-2, the V gene TRBV4-1; D is perhaps TRBD1 (5 bases). The CDR3 is made up of 14 amino acids. The germline V and J ends were trimmed by 2 bases and 7 bases, with 11 bases remaining between them. Germline V gene lookup returns CDR1 MGHRA and CDR2 YSYEKL. The CDR3 DNA reads TGCGCCAGCAGCCAATACCAGGGCATCGGGGAGCTGTTTTTT. It translates to CASSQYQGIGELFF.

Note on this clone: Other DNA sequences in this specimen translate into the identical CDR3. The V and J genes are TRBV30 and TRBJ1-1; D uncertain. The CDR3 runs 11 residues. With 0 bases removed from V and 7 bases from J, the gap between germline ends came to 6 bases. The germline V gene has CDR1 GTSNPN and CDR2 SVGIG (reference sequence). As DNA, the CDR3 is TGTGCCTGGAGTGTACGGGGTGAAGCTTTCTTT. It codes for CAWSVRGEAFF.

Concerning this clone: Other DNA sequences of this sample code for an identical CDR3. The rearrangement joins TRBV27 to TRBJ2-7; D could derive from TRBD1 or TRBD2 (5 bases each). Germline-derived CDR1 and CDR2 are MNHEY and SMNVEV (reference sequence). The CDR3 is 12 residues long. Trimming took off 7 bases at V and 2 bases at J, with 9 bases between the two ends. CDR3 nucleotides: TGTGCCAGCACGGGGCGCGCCTACGAGCAGTACTTC. Protein product: CASTGRAYEQYF.

The J gene is TRBJ1-1, the V gene TRBV5-1; D is unclear. Per the germline V gene, CDR1 is SGHRS and CDR2 is YFSETQ. This CDR3 spans 15 amino acids. Trimming left V 5 bases short and J 3 bases short, with 17 bases between. The CDR3 DNA reads TGCGCCAGCAGGGTGACTTGGGCTGGGGACACTGAAGCTTTCTTT. Its translation is CASRVTWAGDTEAFF.

This clone was seen once. The rearrangement links TRBV6-5 to TRBJ2-5; no reliable D call. V lost 6 bases and J 1 base, leaving 12 bases between the germline ends. This CDR3 has 14 amino acids. Germline assignment: CDR1 MNHEY and CDR2 SVGAGI. CDR3 protein: CASSLVRTQETQYF. In nucleotides, the CDR3 is TGTGCCAGCAGCCTCGTCCGGACCCAAGAGACCCAGTACTTC.

This rearrangement joins TRBV27 to TRBJ2-3; 8 nucleotides agree with TRBD2. After removal of 2 bases from V and 6 bases from J, the junction contained 4 bases not matched to a gene. This CDR3 is 14 amino acids long. The germline V gene encodes CDR1 MNHEY and CDR2 SMNVEV (reference sequence). The CDR3 nucleotides read TGTGCCAGCAGTTTAGGGCGGGGGGTGGATACGCAGTATTTT. Residues: CASSLGRGVDTQYF.

The chain employs TRBV4-1 and TRBJ1-1, with D perhaps TRBD1 (6 bases). Trimming took off 4 bases at V and 0 bases at J, with 12 bases between the two ends. The CDR3 has 15 amino acids. CDR1 and CDR2 (germline): MGHRA, YSYEKL. The CDR3 spells CASSRTGTLNTEAFF. CDR3 sequence (DNA): TGCGCCAGCAGCCGTACCGGGACATTGAACACTGAAGCTTTCTTT.

This sequence joins TRBV27 and TRBJ1-1, with 9 bases identical to TRBD1. J gave up 2 bases and V 6 bases, and 4 bases lay outside the gene matches. This CDR3 has 14 residues. Germline CDR1 is MNHEY and CDR2 is SMNVEV (reference sequence). CDR3 in amino acids: CASRGQGLNTEAFF. In DNA, the CDR3 is TGTGCCAGCAGGGGACAGGGCCTAAACACTGAAGCTTTCTTT.

A note on this clone: The same CDR3 also results from other DNA sequences found in this sample. The rearrangement links TRBV11-2 to TRBJ2-1, with D hard to call. Germline V gene data show CDR1 as SGHAT and CDR2 as FQNNGV. The CDR3 loop spans 11 amino acids. Trimming took off 6 bases at V and 4 bases at J, with 4 bases between the two ends. DNA of the CDR3: TGTGCCAGCAGGGAATACAATGAGCAGTTCTTC. It yields the protein CASREYNEQFF.

The genes are TRBV29-1 and TRBJ2-1; D perhaps matches TRBD2 (5 bases). Germline CDR1 is SQVTM and CDR2 is ANQGSEA. Deletions cut 3 bases from V and 4 bases from J, with 22 bases between. There are 17 residues in the CDR3. CDR3 loop: CSVESFEGARLYNEQFF. Here the CDR3 DNA reads TGCAGCGTTGAGTCGTTTGAGGGAGCACGATTATACAATGAGCAGTTCTTC.

This rearrangement joins TRBV30 to TRBJ1-3; D call uncertain. CDR3 length: 12 residues. In germline, CDR1 is GTSNPN, CDR2 SVGIG (reference sequence). V lost 4 bases and J 2 bases, leaving 6 bases between the germline ends. As DNA, the CDR3 is TGTGCCTGGATAAGGCCTGGAAACACCATATATTTT. Protein sequence: CAWIRPGNTIYF.

On this clone itself: This may stem from a read error, because a much larger clone lies one nucleotide away. Other DNA sequences from this sample encode an identical CDR3 as well. This chain uses TRBV9 with TRBJ1-1; D might be TRBD1 (5 bases). Germline loops: CDR1 SGDLS, CDR2 YYNGEE. This CDR3 is 13 amino acids long. The V end lost 1 base, the J end lost 3 bases, and 7 bases lay between the germline ends. CDR3 loop: CASSVRGDTEAFF. The DNA of the CDR3 is TGTGCCAGCAGCGTACGGGGGGACACTGAAGCTTTCTTT.

This chain links TRBV9 with TRBJ1-1; D unresolved. CDR1 is SGDLS, CDR2 YYNGEE, per germline. There are 12 residues in the CDR3. Trimming cost V 3 bases and J 7 bases, with 10 bases left between them. This CDR3 reads CASSANDNEAFF. CDR3 DNA: TGTGCCAGCAGCGCCAATGACAATGAAGCTTTCTTT.

The chain carries TRBV25-1 and TRBJ1-2; 8 nucleotides agree with TRBD1. This CDR3 has 17 amino acids. The V gene end was trimmed by 2 bases and the J gene end by 5 bases; junction bases not matched to a gene: 13. Per germline, CDR1 MGHDK and CDR2 SYGVNS. The CDR3 DNA reads TGTGCCAGCAGTGAAGTCAGTAGGACAGGGACTGGGTATGGCTACACCTTC. It encodes CASSEVSRTGTGYGYTF.

The rearrangement links TRBV4-2 to TRBJ2-7; 8 nucleotides align to TRBD1. This CDR3 has 20 amino acids. Germline V gives CDR1 LGHNA, CDR2 YNFKEQ. V lost 3 bases, J lost 7 bases, and 26 bases stayed unmatched. CDR3: CASSQFIPGQGRGLGNEQYF. DNA of the CDR3: TGTGCCAGCAGCCAGTTTATACCCGGACAGGGTAGGGGACTTGGGAATGAGCAGTACTTC.

This chain connects TRBV4-3 to TRBJ2-1; D gene ambiguous. Germline V gene sequence: CDR1 LGHNA, CDR2 YSLEER. The CDR3 is 15 residues long. With 0 bases removed from V and 3 bases from J, the gap between germline ends came to 9 bases. The CDR3 spells CASSQDVGNYNEQFF. CDR3 nucleotides: TGCGCCAGCAGCCAAGATGTGGGTAACTACAATGAGCAGTTCTTC.

The chain uses TRBV11-3 and TRBJ2-7; no clear D gene. Germline CDR1 is SGHNT and CDR2 is YENEEA. The CDR3 has 17 residues. V dropped 4 bases and J dropped 2 bases, with 21 bases sitting between them. This CDR3 is CASSSTDPSVKPYEQYF. In DNA form, the CDR3 reads TGTGCCAGCAGCTCTACAGATCCCTCTGTAAAACCCTACGAGCAGTACTTC.

Note on this clone: Other DNA sequences within the sample encode an identical CDR3. V is TRBV4-1 and J is TRBJ2-7; 8 nucleotides align to TRBD1. CDR3 size: 14 residues. V shed 3 bases, J shed 2 bases, and the junction held 3 bases outside the gene matches. The germline V gene encodes CDR1 MGHRA and CDR2 YSYEKL. CDR3 sequence (DNA): TGCGCCAGCAGCCACGGGACAGGAGCCTACGAGCAGTACTTC. This translates into CASSHGTGAYEQYF.

CDR3 bases: TGTGCCATCAGTGATGGGGTTAATCAGCCCCAGCATTTT. Encoded protein: CAISDGVNQPQHF. The chain joins TRBV10-3 to TRBJ1-5; D not certain. The length of the CDR3 is 13 residues. Germline V lookup: CDR1 ENHRY, CDR2 SYGVKD. With 3 bases removed from V and 4 bases from J, the gap between germline ends came to 7 bases.

The V call is TRBV5-4, the J call TRBJ2-5; 9 nucleotides line up with TRBD1. The CDR3 has 15 amino acids. V lost 0 bases and J lost 6; bases outside the gene matches: 6. CDR1 is SGHNT, CDR2 YYREEE, per germline (reference sequence). In nucleotides, the CDR3 is TGTGCCAGCAGCTTGGCCACAGGGGGCGAAAAGACCCAGTACTTC. This codes for CASSLATGGEKTQYF.

This chain connects TRBV9 to TRBJ1-2, with 11 positions matching TRBD1. Germline V CDR1 and CDR2: SGDLS, YYNGEE. The CDR3 has 18 amino acids. Trimming removed 0 bases from V and 3 bases from J; junction bases left unmatched: 10. The CDR3 reads CASSVASGQGAPYYGYTF. The CDR3 DNA reads as TGTGCCAGCAGCGTAGCGTCCGGACAGGGGGCTCCGTACTATGGCTACACCTTC.

The chain couples TRBV7-3 to TRBJ1-2, with 7 nucleotides matching TRBD1. This CDR3 contains 13 residues. Germline lookup yields CDR1 SGHTA and CDR2 FQGTGA. Trimming cost V 6 bases and J 5 bases; bases outside gene matches: 6. The CDR3 is CASRGGTAYGYTF. The CDR3 bases are TGTGCCAGCAGAGGGGGGACAGCTTATGGCTACACCTTC.